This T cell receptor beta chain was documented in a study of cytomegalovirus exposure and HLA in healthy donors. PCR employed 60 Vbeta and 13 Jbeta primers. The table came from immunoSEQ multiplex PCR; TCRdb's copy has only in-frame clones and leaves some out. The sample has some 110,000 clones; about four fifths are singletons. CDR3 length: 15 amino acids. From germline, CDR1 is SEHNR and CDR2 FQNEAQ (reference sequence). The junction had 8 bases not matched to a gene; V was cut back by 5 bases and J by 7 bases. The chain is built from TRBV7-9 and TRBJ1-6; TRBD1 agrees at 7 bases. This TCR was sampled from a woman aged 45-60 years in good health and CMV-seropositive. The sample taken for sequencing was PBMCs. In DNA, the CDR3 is TGTGCCAGCAGCCCCTACAGGGGAACGAATTCACCCCTCCACTTT. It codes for CASSPYRGTNSPLHF.